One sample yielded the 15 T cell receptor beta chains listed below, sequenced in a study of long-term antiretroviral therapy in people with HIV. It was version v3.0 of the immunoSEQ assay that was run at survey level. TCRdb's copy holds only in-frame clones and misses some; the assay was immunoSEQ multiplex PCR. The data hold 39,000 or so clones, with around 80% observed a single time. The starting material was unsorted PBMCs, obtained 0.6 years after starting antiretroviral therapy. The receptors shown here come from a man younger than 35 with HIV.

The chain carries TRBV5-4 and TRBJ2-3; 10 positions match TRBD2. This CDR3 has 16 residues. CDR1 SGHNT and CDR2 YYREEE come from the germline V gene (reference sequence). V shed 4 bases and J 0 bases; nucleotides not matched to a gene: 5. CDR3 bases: TGTGCCAGCAGCGGTAGCGGGAGGTTGAGCACAGATACGCAGTATTTT. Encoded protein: CASSGSGRLSTDTQYF. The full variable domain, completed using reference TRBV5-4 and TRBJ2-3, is ETGVTQSPTHLIKTRGQQVTLRCSSQSGHNTVSWYQQALGQGPQFIFQYYREEENGRGNFPPRFSGLQFPNYSSELNVNALELDDSALYLCASSGSGRLSTDTQYFGPGTRLTVL.

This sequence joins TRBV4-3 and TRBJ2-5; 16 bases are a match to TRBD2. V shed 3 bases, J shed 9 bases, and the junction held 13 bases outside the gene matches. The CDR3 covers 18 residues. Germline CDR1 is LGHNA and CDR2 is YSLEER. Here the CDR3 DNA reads TGCGCCAGCAGCCAGAAAATCGGGACTAGCGGGAGGGGGCAACCCCAGTACTTC. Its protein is CASSQKIGTSGRGQPQYF.

In DNA, the CDR3 is TGCAGCGTTGAAGAGTATGGGGGCCGCACAGATACGCAGTATTTT. Translating it yields CSVEEYGGRTDTQYF. V is TRBV29-1 and J is TRBJ2-3, with TRBD1 as a possible D gene (6 bases). Trimming left V 0 bases short and J 1 base short, with 11 bases between. Germline CDR1 is SQVTM and CDR2 is ANQGSEA. CDR3 length: 15 amino acids.

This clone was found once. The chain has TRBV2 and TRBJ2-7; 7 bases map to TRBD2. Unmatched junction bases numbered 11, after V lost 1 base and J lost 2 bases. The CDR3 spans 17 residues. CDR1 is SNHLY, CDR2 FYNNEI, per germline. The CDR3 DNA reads TGTGCCAGCAGTGAAGGGGGGGTGACTAGCCCTCCCTACGAGCAGTACTTC. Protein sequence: CASSEGGVTSPPYEQYF.

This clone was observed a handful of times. The CDR3 spells CASRTGLSGNTIYF. The CDR3 nucleotides read TGTGCCAGCAGAACGGGGCTCTCTGGAAACACCATATATTTT. The rearrangement links TRBV2 to TRBJ1-3, with D possibly TRBD1 on 5 matching bases. The CDR3 has 14 residues. Germline V gives CDR1 SNHLY, CDR2 FYNNEI. V gave up 6 bases and J gave up 0 bases, with 9 bases separating them.

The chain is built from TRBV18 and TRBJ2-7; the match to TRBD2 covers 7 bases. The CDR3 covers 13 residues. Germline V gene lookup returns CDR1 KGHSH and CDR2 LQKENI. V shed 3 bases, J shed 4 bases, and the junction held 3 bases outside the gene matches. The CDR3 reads CASSPGGRYEQYF. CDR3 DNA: TGTGCCAGCTCACCCGGGGGGAGATACGAGCAGTACTTC.

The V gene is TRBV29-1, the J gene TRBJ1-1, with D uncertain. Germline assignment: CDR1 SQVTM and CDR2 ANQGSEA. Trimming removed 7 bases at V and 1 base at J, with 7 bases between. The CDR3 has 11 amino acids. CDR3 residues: CSGVTNTEAFF. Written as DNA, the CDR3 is TGCAGCGGGGTCACGAACACTGAAGCTTTCTTT. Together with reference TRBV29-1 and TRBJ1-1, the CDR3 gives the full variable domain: SAVISQKPSRDICQRGTSLTIQCQVDSQVTMMFWYRQQPGQSLTLIATANQGSEATYESGFVIDKFPISRPNLTFSTLTVSNMSPEDSSIYLCSGVTNTEAFFGQGTRLTVV.

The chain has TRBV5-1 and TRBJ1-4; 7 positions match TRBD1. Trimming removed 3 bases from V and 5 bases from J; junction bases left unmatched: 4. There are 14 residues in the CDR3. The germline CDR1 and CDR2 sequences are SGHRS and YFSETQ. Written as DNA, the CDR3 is TGCGCCAGCAGCTCCCGGGACAGCAATGAAAAACTGTTTTTT. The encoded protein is CASSSRDSNEKLFF.

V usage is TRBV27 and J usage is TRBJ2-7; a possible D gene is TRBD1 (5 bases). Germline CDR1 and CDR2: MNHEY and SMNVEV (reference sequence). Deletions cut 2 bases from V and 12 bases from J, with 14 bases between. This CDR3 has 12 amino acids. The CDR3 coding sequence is TGTGCCAGCAGTTTACTGCAGGGATTGACGTACTTC. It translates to CASSLLQGLTYF.

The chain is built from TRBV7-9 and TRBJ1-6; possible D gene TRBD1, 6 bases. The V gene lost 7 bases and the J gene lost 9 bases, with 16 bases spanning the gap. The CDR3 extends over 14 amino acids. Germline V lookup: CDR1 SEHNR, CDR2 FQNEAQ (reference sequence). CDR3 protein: CASTSTGSRSPLHF. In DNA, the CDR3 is TGTGCCAGCACATCAACAGGGAGTCGTTCACCCCTCCACTTT.

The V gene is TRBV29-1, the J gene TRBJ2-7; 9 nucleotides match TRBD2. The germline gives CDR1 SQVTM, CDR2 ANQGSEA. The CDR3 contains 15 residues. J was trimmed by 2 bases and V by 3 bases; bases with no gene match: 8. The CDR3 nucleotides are TGCAGCGTTGAGTCCGGGCTAGCGGGGACCTACGAGCAGTACTTC. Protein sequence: CSVESGLAGTYEQYF.

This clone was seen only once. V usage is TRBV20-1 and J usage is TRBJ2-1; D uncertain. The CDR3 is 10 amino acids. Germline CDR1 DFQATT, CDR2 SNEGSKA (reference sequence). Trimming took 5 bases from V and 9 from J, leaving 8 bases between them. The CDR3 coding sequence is TGCAGTGCTGGGTCTGGTGAGCAGTTCTTC. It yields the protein CSAGSGEQFF.

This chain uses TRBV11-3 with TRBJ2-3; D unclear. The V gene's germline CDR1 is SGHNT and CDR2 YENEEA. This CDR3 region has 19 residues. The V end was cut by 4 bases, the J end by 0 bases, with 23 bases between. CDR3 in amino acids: CASSCSIPVYPVSTDTQYF. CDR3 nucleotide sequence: TGTGCCAGCAGCTGTTCCATCCCCGTGTATCCAGTAAGCACAGATACGCAGTATTTT.

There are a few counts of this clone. CDR3 loop: CASSRGNQPQHF. In DNA form, the CDR3 reads TGTGCCAGTAGCCGGGGCAATCAGCCCCAGCATTTT. The chain has TRBV19 and TRBJ1-5, with no clear D. Trimming took off 6 bases at V and 2 bases at J, with 5 bases between the two ends. The CDR3 runs 12 residues. CDR1 is LNHDA, CDR2 SQIVND, per germline (reference sequence).

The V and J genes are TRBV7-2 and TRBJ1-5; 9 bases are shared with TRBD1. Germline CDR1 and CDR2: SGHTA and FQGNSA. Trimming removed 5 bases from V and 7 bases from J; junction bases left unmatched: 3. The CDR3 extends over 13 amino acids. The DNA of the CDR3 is TGTGCCAGCAGCCTGGACAGGGGACAGCCCCAGCATTTT. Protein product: CASSLDRGQPQHF.